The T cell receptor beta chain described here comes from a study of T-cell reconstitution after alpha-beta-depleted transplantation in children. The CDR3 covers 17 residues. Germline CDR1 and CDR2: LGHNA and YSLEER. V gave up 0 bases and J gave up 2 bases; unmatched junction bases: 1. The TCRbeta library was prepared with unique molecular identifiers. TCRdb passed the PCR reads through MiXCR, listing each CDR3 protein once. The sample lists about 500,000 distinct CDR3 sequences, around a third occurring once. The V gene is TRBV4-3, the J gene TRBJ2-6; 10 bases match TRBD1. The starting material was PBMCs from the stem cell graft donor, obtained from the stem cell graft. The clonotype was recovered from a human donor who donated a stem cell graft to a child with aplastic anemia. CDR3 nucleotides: TGCGCCAGCAGCCAAGATGGACAGGGGGCTGGGGCCAACGTCCTGACTTTC. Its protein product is CASSQDGQGAGANVLTF.